Each of the 4 T cell receptor beta chains below was sequenced from the same sample in a study of blood T cells in healthy people across ages. Primed by a sample-barcoded 5' primer and a J-beta primer mix, a second PCR proceeded for 7 to 11 cycles. MiXCR was run by TCRdb on the 5' RACE reads, yielding one entry per CDR3 protein. The sample contains approximately 730,000 distinct CDR3 sequences, about 40% of which appear only once. The sample consisted of blood. These receptor sequences come from an older woman in good health.

V gene TRBV10-3 combines with J gene TRBJ2-7, with 7 positions matching TRBD1. CDR3 size: 13 residues. The V and J ends lost 11 bases and 3 bases, in that order; junction bases with no gene match: 10. Germline loops: CDR1 ENHRY, CDR2 SYGVKD. In DNA, the CDR3 is TGTGCCTTCGGAAACAGGGGATACTACGAGCAGTACTTC. It codes for CAFGNRGYYEQYF.

V and J are TRBV5-1 and TRBJ2-3, with 11 positions matching TRBD2. This CDR3 has 15 amino acids. Trimming took 5 bases from V and 6 from J; bases not matched to a gene: 8. CDR1 and CDR2 (germline): SGHRS, YFSETQ. This CDR3 reads CASSPLAGGGDTQYF. The CDR3 DNA reads as TGCGCCAGCAGTCCTCTAGCGGGAGGAGGCGATACGCAGTATTTT.

The sample holds a few counts of this clonotype. The rearrangement joins TRBV28 to TRBJ1-1; D is uncertain. The germline CDR1 and CDR2 sequences are MDHEN and SYDVKM. The CDR3 length is 12 residues. Deletions cut 4 bases from V and 5 bases from J, with 8 bases between. CDR3 residues: CASSSTTTEAFF. Here the CDR3 DNA reads TGTGCCAGCAGTTCGACTACGACTGAAGCTTTCTTT.

V and J are TRBV5-1 and TRBJ2-2; 8 bases are shared with TRBD2. J was trimmed by 5 bases and V by 3 bases; bases with no gene match: 9. CDR3 length: 16 residues. CDR1 and CDR2 from the germline V gene are SGHRS and YFSETQ. CDR3 region: CASSSESGGRTGELFF. For the CDR3, the DNA is TGCGCCAGCAGCTCGGAGTCGGGAGGGAGGACCGGGGAGCTGTTTTTT.